A single sample gave rise to the 31 T cell receptor beta chains below, sequenced in a study of blood T cell repertoires in COVID-19. Assay: immunoSEQ multiplex PCR; the TCRdb copy retains only in-frame clones and omits some. The table lists approximately 150,000 clones, around nine tenths of them singletons. Sequenced sample: peripheral blood. Every receptor here comes from a woman of 80 years or more with COVID-19, enrolled during active disease.

The J gene is TRBJ1-1, the V gene TRBV7-9, with D perhaps TRBD1 (6 bases). V dropped 9 bases and J dropped 1 base, with 12 bases sitting between them. Germline V gene lookup returns CDR1 SEHNR and CDR2 FQNEAQ (reference sequence). The length of the CDR3 is 13 residues. The DNA of the CDR3 is TGTGCCAGACTCGAGGACAGGAACACTGAAGCTTTCTTT. It specifies CARLEDRNTEAFF.

The chain couples TRBV5-1 to TRBJ2-2; perhaps TRBD1 as D (6 bases). Trimming removed 1 base from V and 4 bases from J, with 8 bases in between. The CDR3 is 14 residues long. Germline V gene lookup returns CDR1 SGHRS and CDR2 YFSETQ. CDR3 protein: CASSLTGTTGELFF. In DNA form, the CDR3 reads TGCGCCAGCAGCTTGACAGGGACCACCGGGGAGCTGTTTTTT.

The V gene is TRBV6-5, the J gene TRBJ2-3, with a tentative D call TRBD2 (5 bases). Germline V lookup: CDR1 MNHEY, CDR2 SVGAGI. With 7 bases removed from V and 5 bases from J, the gap between germline ends came to 16 bases. This CDR3 comprises 14 residues. CDR3 in amino acids: CASTGPIGGDTQYF. The CDR3 DNA reads TGTGCCAGCACCGGGCCCATAGGAGGAGATACGCAGTATTTT.

In this sample, this clone turned up a few times. J is TRBJ2-2 and V is TRBV7-3; no reliable D call. V was clipped by 5 bases and J by 7 bases, with 17 bases between them. The CDR3 sequence is 15 residues long. Germline V gene lookup returns CDR1 SGHTA and CDR2 FQGTGA. CDR3 residues: CASSPSTTLSGELFF. CDR3 DNA: TGTGCCAGCAGCCCCTCCACCACTTTAAGCGGGGAGCTGTTTTTT.

The V call is TRBV5-1, the J call TRBJ2-2; perhaps TRBD1 as D (6 bases). The CDR3 has 15 residues. V was trimmed by 0 bases and J by 5 bases, leaving 11 bases between them. CDR1 SGHRS and CDR2 YFSETQ come from the germline V gene. CDR3 region: CASSLGTQGTGELFF. The CDR3 bases are TGCGCCAGCAGCTTGGGGACTCAGGGGACCGGGGAGCTGTTTTTT.

The chain recombines TRBV5-4 with TRBJ2-3, with 14 nucleotides matching TRBD2. Per germline, CDR1 SGHNT and CDR2 YYREEE (reference sequence). With V trimmed by 4 bases and J by 8 bases, 15 bases remained unmatched. This CDR3 is 18 amino acids long. DNA for the CDR3: TGTGCCAGCAGCCGAGCTCCAGGACTAGCGGGAGGTCGTGGTACGCAGTATTTT. Translation gives CASSRAPGLAGGRGTQYF.

CDR3 in amino acids: CASSLASGPWGEQFF. CDR3 in DNA: TGTGCCAGCAGCTTAGCCAGCGGGCCCTGGGGTGAGCAGTTCTTC. The V and J genes are TRBV7-8 and TRBJ2-1; D perhaps matches TRBD2 (6 bases). CDR1 is SGHVS and CDR2 is FQNEAQ in the germline V gene. The V end lost 0 bases, the J end lost 9 bases, and 15 bases lay between the germline ends. CDR3 length: 15 amino acids. Full variable domain (rest looked up from reference TRBV7-8 and TRBJ2-1): GAGVSQSPRYKVAKRGQDVALRCDPISGHVSLFWYQQALGQGPEFLTYFQNEAQLDKSGLPSDRFFAERPEGSVSTLKIQRTQQEDSAVYLCASSLASGPWGEQFFGPGTRLTVL.

The V call is TRBV28, the J call TRBJ2-7; D unclear. The CDR3 is made up of 13 amino acids. V was pared by 3 bases and J by 1 base, with 7 bases between. Germline V CDR1 and CDR2: MDHEN, SYDVKM. CDR3 nucleotides: TGTGCCAGCAGTTTTGGGCATTCCTACGAGCAGTACTTC. Translated, it gives CASSFGHSYEQYF.

This clone was seen only a few times. The rearrangement uses TRBV28 and TRBJ1-3; D might be TRBD1 (6 bases). From germline, CDR1 is MDHEN and CDR2 SYDVKM. V shed 6 bases and J shed 4 bases, with 13 bases lying between them. This CDR3 comprises 14 residues. The CDR3 DNA is TGTGCCAGCAGGACAGGCTCTCTCGGAAACACCATATATTTT. Protein: CASRTGSLGNTIYF. Supplemented by reference TRBV28 and TRBJ1-3, the full variable domain reads DVKVTQSSRYLVKRTGEKVFLECVQDMDHENMFWYRQDPGLGLRLIYFSYDVKMKEKGDIPEGYSVSREKKERFSLILESASTNQTSMYLCASRTGSLGNTIYFGEGSWLTVV.

The V call is TRBV27, the J call TRBJ1-1, with a possible D match to TRBD1 (6 bases). The germline V and J ends were trimmed by 6 bases and 0 bases, with 11 bases remaining between them. Looked up from germline, CDR1 is MNHEY and CDR2 is SMNVEV (reference sequence). The CDR3 length is 14 residues. The CDR3 loop is CASRSDSLNTEAFF. The CDR3 DNA follows: TGTGCCAGCAGGTCGGACAGCTTGAACACTGAAGCTTTCTTT.

This clone showed up just once. V gene TRBV19 combines with J gene TRBJ2-1; 7 bases match TRBD2. V shed 2 bases, J shed 2 bases, and the junction held 9 bases outside the gene matches. The CDR3 has 17 amino acids. Germline CDR1 and CDR2: LNHDA and SQIVND (reference sequence). This CDR3 reads CASSILGSGFPYNEQFF. The CDR3 nucleotides are TGTGCCAGTAGTATATTGGGTAGCGGGTTCCCCTACAATGAGCAGTTCTTC. Looking up the rest from reference TRBV19 and TRBJ2-1 gives the full variable domain: DGGITQSPKYLFRKEGQNVTLSCEQNLNHDAMYWYRQDPGQGLRLIYYSQIVNDFQKGDIAEGYSVSREKKESFPLTVTSAQKNPTAFYLCASSILGSGFPYNEQFFGPGTRLTVL.

The table lists this clone with a few counts. In the same sample, other DNA sequences code for this CDR3. This chain uses TRBV12-3 or TRBV12-4 with TRBJ1-5; TRBD1 is a possible D gene (6 bases). The CDR3 consists of 13 residues. Trimming took 2 bases from V and 4 from J, leaving 6 bases between them. This CDR3 is CASSLTGNQPQHF. CDR3 DNA: TGTGCCAGCAGTTTAACAGGGAATCAGCCCCAGCATTTT.

This chain joins TRBV10-3 and TRBJ2-5; tentatively, D is TRBD2 (5 bases). The CDR3 length is 13 residues. Germline CDR1 and CDR2: ENHRY and SYGVKD. V was cut by 11 bases and J by 5 bases, with 18 bases left in between. The CDR3 region is CASAGLPEETQYF. DNA for the CDR3: TGTGCCTCGGCGGGTCTCCCCGAGGAGACCCAGTACTTC.

The V call is TRBV28, the J call TRBJ1-6; D is uncertain. Germline CDR1 MDHEN, CDR2 SYDVKM. The V gene lost 7 bases and the J gene lost 7 bases, with 11 bases spanning the gap. CDR3 size: 13 residues. CDR3: CASTLSGNSPLHF. CDR3 nucleotides: TGTGCCAGCACCCTGTCGGGGAATTCACCCCTCCACTTT.

This chain joins TRBV9 and TRBJ1-2; a possible D gene is TRBD1 (6 bases). The CDR3 length is 15 residues. The germline CDR1 and CDR2 sequences are SGDLS and YYNGEE. With 3 bases removed from V and 1 base from J, the gap between germline ends came to 13 bases. As DNA, the CDR3 is TGTGCCAGCAGCGAGGGGGAGGGCGTTAACTATGGCTACACCTTC. Translation gives CASSEGEGVNYGYTF.

CDR3 region: CASTADSPGGAQHF. As DNA, the CDR3 is TGTGCCAGCACAGCTGACAGCCCCGGCGGGGCCCAGCATTTT. V and J are TRBV2 and TRBJ1-5, with D perhaps TRBD1 (5 bases). This CDR3 has 14 residues. Trimming removed 7 bases at V and 11 bases at J, with 21 bases between. Germline V gene data show CDR1 as SNHLY and CDR2 as FYNNEI.

The chain links TRBV7-2 to TRBJ2-5; TRBD2 is a possible D gene (6 bases). The CDR3 is made up of 13 amino acids. V lost 5 bases to trimming and J lost 13 bases, with 20 bases between them. Germline V CDR1 and CDR2: SGHTA, FQGNSA. The CDR3 loop is CASSLGVGLPPYF. In DNA form, the CDR3 reads TGTGCCAGCAGCCTAGGGGTCGGACTACCACCGTACTTC. Using reference TRBV7-2 and TRBJ2-5 for the parts outside the CDR3, the full variable domain is GAGVSQSPSNKVTEKGKDVELRCDPISGHTALYWYRQSLGQGLEFLIYFQGNSAPDKSGLPSDRFSAERTGGSVSTLTIQRTQQEDSAVYLCASSLGVGLPPYFGPGTRLLVL.

The V call is TRBV5-1, the J call TRBJ1-4; D possibly corresponds to TRBD1 (5 bases). The CDR3 contains 15 residues. Germline V CDR1 and CDR2: SGHRS, YFSETQ. Trimming stripped 2 bases from V and 7 bases from J, with 15 bases between. The CDR3 coding sequence is TGCGCCAGCAGCTTAACCGGGAGCGGGGGTGAAAAACTGTTTTTT. The encoded protein is CASSLTGSGGEKLFF.

A single count supports this clone. This chain uses TRBV7-8 with TRBJ2-7; 8 bases map to TRBD1. The V segment lost 2 bases and the J segment 7 bases; nucleotides outside the gene matches: 7. This CDR3 spans 14 amino acids. Germline assignment: CDR1 SGHVS and CDR2 FQNEAQ. CDR3 protein: CASSLLQGAQEQYF. For the CDR3, the DNA is TGTGCCAGCAGCTTACTTCAGGGGGCTCAGGAGCAGTACTTC.

The chain employs TRBV11-1 and TRBJ2-3, with 7 positions matching TRBD2. The CDR3 runs to 14 residues. Trimming cost V 7 bases and J 5 bases; bases outside gene matches: 9. Germline V gene sequence: CDR1 SGHAT, CDR2 FQDESV (reference sequence). The CDR3 DNA reads as TGTGCCAGCAAAGGACTAGTAACTTTAGATACGCAGTATTTT. Its translation: CASKGLVTLDTQYF.

The J gene is TRBJ2-1, the V gene TRBV6-4; TRBD2 agrees at 7 bases. V shed 5 bases and J 5 bases; nucleotides not matched to a gene: 9. CDR1 MRHNA and CDR2 SNTAGT come from the germline V gene. The CDR3 length is 15 residues. The CDR3 here is CASSHLAEINNEQFF. In DNA, the CDR3 is TGTGCCAGCAGTCACCTAGCGGAGATCAACAATGAGCAGTTCTTC.

The chain joins TRBV7-9 to TRBJ1-2; D is perhaps TRBD1 (5 bases). Germline CDR1 SEHNR, CDR2 FQNEAQ (reference sequence). Trimming cost V 5 bases and J 2 bases, with 18 bases left between them. This CDR3 region has 16 residues. CDR3 in DNA: TGTGCCAGCAGCCCCTCCGGGACTTCGGTAAACTATGGCTACACCTTC. Translated, it gives CASSPSGTSVNYGYTF.

CDR3 loop: CASSHWTGRPGEAFF. In DNA form, the CDR3 reads TGTGCCAGCAGCCACTGGACAGGTCGTCCGGGTGAAGCTTTCTTT. V is TRBV3-1 (or the pseudogene TRBV3-2) and J is TRBJ1-1; 7 bases are shared with TRBD1. CDR3 length: 15 amino acids. Trimming took 3 bases from V and 7 from J; bases not matched to a gene: 11. Germline values: CDR1 LGHDT, CDR2 YNNKEL (reference sequence).

J is TRBJ2-5 and V is TRBV5-8; 7 nucleotides agree with TRBD1. V was pared by 4 bases and J by 4 bases, with 10 bases of the junction left unmatched. Germline values: CDR1 SGHTS, CDR2 YDEGEE. The CDR3 totals 15 residues. CDR3 in amino acids: CASSRLGQAGETQYF. Written as DNA, the CDR3 is TGTGCCAGCAGCAGACTCGGACAGGCAGGAGAGACCCAGTACTTC. Full variable domain (outside the CDR3, taken from reference TRBV5-8 and TRBJ2-5): EAGVTQSPTHLIKTRGQQATLRCSPISGHTSVYWYQQALGLGLQFLLWYDEGEERNRGNFPPRFSGRQFPNYSSELNVNALELEDSALYLCASSRLGQAGETQYFGPGTRLLVL.

V gene TRBV5-1 combines with J gene TRBJ2-7; 7 nucleotides align to TRBD1. Germline V gene data show CDR1 as SGHRS and CDR2 as YFSETQ. This CDR3 is 15 amino acids long. V gave up 2 bases and J gave up 0 bases; unmatched junction bases: 5. The CDR3 sequence: CASSLYRDSSYEQYF. The CDR3 bases are TGCGCCAGCAGCTTATACAGGGACAGCTCCTACGAGCAGTACTTC.

This clone was observed once. The rearrangement uses TRBV11-3 and TRBJ2-3; 8 bases agree with TRBD2. Germline trimming cut 0 bases from V and 6 bases from J; bases unmatched to any gene: 5. This CDR3 comprises 15 residues. CDR1 and CDR2 (germline): SGHNT, YENEEA. CDR3 in amino acids: CASSLEGLAGDTQYF. As DNA, the CDR3 is TGTGCCAGCAGCTTAGAAGGACTAGCAGGGGATACGCAGTATTTT.

J is TRBJ1-1 and V is TRBV11-3; 10 positions agree with TRBD1. CDR1 and CDR2 from the germline V gene are SGHNT and YENEEA. The junction had 8 bases not matched to a gene; V was cut back by 6 bases and J by 4 bases. This CDR3 region has 15 residues. The CDR3 DNA follows: TGTGCCAGCAGTGCCGGGACAGGGGCGGGCACTGAAGCTTTCTTT. As protein: CASSAGTGAGTEAFF.

The gene calls are TRBV28 and TRBJ2-1; 7 positions agree with TRBD1. CDR3 length: 18 residues. V shed 2 bases, J shed 4 bases, and the junction held 14 bases outside the gene matches. Germline values: CDR1 MDHEN, CDR2 SYDVKM. The CDR3 bases are TGTGCCAGCAGTTTAAATAGGGGGCTCCTAAGGGGATACAATGAGCAGTTCTTC. Translating it yields CASSLNRGLLRGYNEQFF.

The genes are TRBV11-2 and TRBJ2-5, with D maybe TRBD2 (7 bases). The CDR3 totals 16 residues. Trimming cost V 5 bases and J 3 bases, with 19 bases left between them. Germline CDR1 is SGHAT and CDR2 is FQNNGV. The CDR3 DNA follows: TGTGCCAGCAGCCCGCAGGTATCGGGGGGCGAAGAGACCCAGTACTTC. It specifies CASSPQVSGGEETQYF.

The rearrangement joins TRBV2 to TRBJ1-3; TRBD1 is a possible D gene (6 bases). The CDR3 is 16 residues long. Per the germline V gene, CDR1 is SNHLY and CDR2 is FYNNEI. V lost 6 bases and J 1 base, leaving 16 bases between the germline ends. This CDR3 is CASSTIGTLSGNTIYF. CDR3 nucleotide sequence: TGTGCCAGCAGCACTATTGGGACACTTTCTGGAAACACCATATATTTT.

V gene TRBV6-5 combines with J gene TRBJ2-1, with D perhaps matching TRBD1 (6 bases). This CDR3 contains 15 residues. Trimming stripped 7 bases from V and 2 bases from J, with 15 bases between. CDR1 MNHEY and CDR2 SVGAGI come from the germline V gene. The CDR3 protein is CASKTRQVTYNEQFF. In DNA, the CDR3 is TGTGCCAGCAAGACCAGACAGGTCACCTACAATGAGCAGTTCTTC.